These 20 T cell receptor beta chains originate from one sample sequenced in a study of radiotherapy plus CTLA-4 blockade in lung cancer. The repertoire was sequenced with immunoSEQ multiplex PCR; TCRdb's copy has only in-frame clones and lacks some. This sample has about 100,000 clones, with 80% to 90% found just once. The sample here was peripheral blood, taken from a patient treated with radiotherapy plus ipilimumab. All receptors come from a human donor with non-small cell lung cancer who had stable disease on radiotherapy plus ipilimumab.

This rearrangement joins TRBV28 to TRBJ2-3; 9 positions match TRBD2. CDR3 length: 14 residues. Per the germline V gene, CDR1 is MDHEN and CDR2 is SYDVKM. The V and J ends lost 6 bases and 2 bases, in that order; junction bases with no gene match: 3. As DNA, the CDR3 is TGTGCCAGCAGGGGGACTAGCCTCACAGATACGCAGTATTTT. Residues: CASRGTSLTDTQYF.

Here the CDR3 DNA reads TGCGCCAGCAGCCAAGTCTTCCCCGCAGGGGCTAGCACAGATACGCAGTATTTT. Protein: CASSQVFPAGASTDTQYF. The chain carries TRBV4-1 and TRBJ2-3; TRBD1 is a possible D gene (6 bases). Trimming cost V 1 base and J 0 bases, with 17 bases left between them. The germline V gene has CDR1 MGHRA and CDR2 YSYEKL. This CDR3 is built from 18 residues.

Concerning this clone itself: Different DNA sequences within this sample yield the same CDR3. This chain links TRBV28 with TRBJ1-1; a possible D gene is TRBD1 (6 bases). Germline V gene sequence: CDR1 MDHEN, CDR2 SYDVKM. Trimming shortened V by 5 bases and J by 6 bases, and 16 bases separated the two germline ends. The CDR3 runs to 14 residues. Written as DNA, the CDR3 is TGTGCCAGCAGTACCCCGGGGGGGGCGGCTGAAGCTTTCTTT. Amino acids: CASSTPGGAAEAFF.

The chain has TRBV6-1 and TRBJ1-1; 7 nucleotides align to TRBD1. CDR1 is MNHNS, CDR2 SASEGT, per germline. The CDR3 loop spans 15 amino acids. Unmatched junction bases numbered 8, after V lost 7 bases and J lost 0 bases. CDR3 DNA: TGTGCCAGCAAGAGGAGGGGGCCGGTGAACACTGAAGCTTTCTTT. It yields the protein CASKRRGPVNTEAFF.

The CDR3 region has the DNA TGTGCCAGCTCACCCACTATAGCGGGATACCCAGATACGCAGTATTTT. Translating it yields CASSPTIAGYPDTQYF. The V call is TRBV11-3, the J call TRBJ2-3, with 8 nucleotides matching TRBD2. Germline-derived CDR1 and CDR2 are SGHNT and YENEEA. Trimming at V came to 8 bases and at J to 4 bases, leaving 14 bases not matched to a gene. This CDR3 has 16 amino acids.

This clone appeared a few times. J is TRBJ2-7 and V is TRBV7-9; D perhaps matches TRBD2 (6 bases). V was shortened by 5 bases and J by 5 bases, with 22 bases between the two germline ends. The CDR3 is 16 amino acids. Per germline, CDR1 SEHNR and CDR2 FQNEAQ (reference sequence). The CDR3 spells CASSSPDGRGGNEQYF. The CDR3 nucleotides read TGTGCCAGCAGCAGCCCGGACGGAAGGGGCGGGAACGAGCAGTACTTC.

The genes are TRBV9 and TRBJ1-6, with D unclear. V lost 0 bases and J 9 bases, leaving 7 bases between the germline ends. In germline, CDR1 is SGDLS, CDR2 YYNGEE. This CDR3 has 13 amino acids. For the CDR3, the DNA is TGTGCCAGCAGCGTAGGAAAGAGTTCACCCCTCCACTTT. It is translated as CASSVGKSSPLHF.

The rearrangement joins TRBV11-2 to TRBJ2-5; a possible D gene is TRBD2 (6 bases). V lost 0 bases to trimming and J lost 5 bases, with 10 bases between them. The CDR3 is made up of 14 amino acids. Per germline, CDR1 SGHAT and CDR2 FQNNGV. The CDR3 region has the DNA TGTGCCAGCAGCTTAGATCGGGGGTGGGAGACCCAGTACTTC. As protein: CASSLDRGWETQYF. Full variable domain (remainder filled in from reference TRBV11-2 and TRBJ2-5): EAGVAQSPRYKIIEKRQSVAFWCNPISGHATLYWYQQILGQGPKLLIQFQNNGVVDDSQLPKDRFSAERLKGVDSTLKIQPAKLEDSAVYLCASSLDRGWETQYFGPGTRLLVL.

In its sample, this clone was seen a few times. This chain joins TRBV9 and TRBJ2-6; TRBD2 aligns across 14 bases. Germline CDR1 and CDR2: SGDLS and YYNGEE. The CDR3 covers 19 residues. The trim removed 4 bases at V and 3 bases at J, leaving 9 bases unmatched. CDR3 in amino acids: CASSPEGLAGAVGANVLTF. CDR3 bases: TGTGCCAGCAGCCCCGAGGGACTAGCGGGAGCGGTTGGGGCCAACGTCCTGACTTTC.

For this clone: Other DNA sequences in this sample translate to the same CDR3. The rearrangement joins TRBV28 to TRBJ1-2; D gene unclear. The CDR3 has 11 residues. Trimming left V 4 bases short and J 5 bases short, with 5 bases between. Germline-derived CDR1 and CDR2 are MDHEN and SYDVKM. The CDR3 reads CASSSRYGYTF. CDR3 nucleotide sequence: TGTGCCAGCAGTTCTAGATATGGCTACACCTTC.

This rearrangement joins TRBV10-3 to TRBJ1-6, with 7 bases that match TRBD1. V dropped 3 bases and J dropped 16; count of bases not matched to a gene: 6. Germline CDR1 is ENHRY and CDR2 is SYGVKD. This CDR3 has 12 residues. The CDR3 DNA reads as TGTGCCATCAGTGAAGTCAGGGGGATTCTCCACTTT. Translation: CAISEVRGILHF.

The chain uses TRBV28 and TRBJ2-1, with TRBD1 matching 8 bases. V dropped 5 bases and J dropped 7; count of bases not matched to a gene: 13. The CDR3 has 16 amino acids. Germline V gene data show CDR1 as MDHEN and CDR2 as SYDVKM. The CDR3 sequence: CASSLPGGQGVNEQFF. The CDR3 DNA is TGTGCCAGCAGTCTACCCGGAGGACAGGGTGTTAATGAGCAGTTCTTC.

V usage is TRBV10-2 and J usage is TRBJ2-5; TRBD2 is a possible D gene (6 bases). CDR3 length: 14 residues. CDR1 and CDR2 (germline): WSHSY, SAAADI. The germline V and J ends were trimmed by 6 bases and 5 bases, with 16 bases remaining between them. CDR3 in amino acids: CASRAGTPPETQYF. DNA of the CDR3: TGCGCCAGCAGGGCCGGGACTCCGCCCGAGACCCAGTACTTC.

The V call is TRBV7-9, the J call TRBJ1-6; the D is unclear. V lost 4 bases, J lost 9 bases, and 10 bases lay in between. Germline V CDR1 and CDR2: SEHNR, FQNEAQ (reference sequence). The CDR3 spans 13 residues. The CDR3 bases are TGTGCCAGCAGCTCCGACGGGATTTCACCCCTCCACTTT. As protein: CASSSDGISPLHF.

V and J are TRBV5-5 and TRBJ2-2, with 8 bases that match TRBD1. CDR1 SGHKS and CDR2 YYEKEE come from the germline V gene (reference sequence). V shed 4 bases, J shed 5 bases, and the junction held 10 bases outside the gene matches. This CDR3 has 16 amino acids. CDR3 bases: TGTGCCAGCAGCCCCCTGATACAGGGGGAAACCGGGGAGCTGTTTTTT. It codes for CASSPLIQGETGELFF.

This rearrangement joins TRBV9 to TRBJ1-4; TRBD1 agrees at 7 bases. CDR3 length: 13 amino acids. Trimming removed 0 bases from V and 13 bases from J; junction bases left unmatched: 6. The V gene's germline CDR1 is SGDLS and CDR2 YYNGEE. The CDR3 bases are TGTGCCAGCAGCGTAGGCGACAGGGATCGACTGTTTTTT. Translating gives CASSVGDRDRLFF.

This clone was recorded only once. This chain links TRBV19 with TRBJ1-4, with TRBD1 as a possible D gene (6 bases). Germline lookup yields CDR1 LNHDA and CDR2 SQIVND (reference sequence). This CDR3 has 15 amino acids. V gave up 3 bases and J gave up 6 bases, with 14 bases separating them. As DNA, the CDR3 is TGTGCCAGTAGTATTGTCGGGGGGCGTCATGAAAAACTGTTTTTT. This codes for CASSIVGGRHEKLFF.

The rearrangement uses TRBV28 and TRBJ2-7; 8 positions match TRBD1. Germline trimming cut 4 bases from V and 3 bases from J; bases unmatched to any gene: 11. Germline CDR1 MDHEN, CDR2 SYDVKM. The CDR3 extends over 16 amino acids. The CDR3: CASSWYGTGPNYEQYF. The DNA of the CDR3 is TGTGCCAGCAGTTGGTACGGGACAGGACCCAACTACGAGCAGTACTTC.

DNA of the CDR3: TGTGCCAGCAGCCAAGATTTTGGGGGCGGCGGCTACACCTTC. The encoded protein is CASSQDFGGGGYTF. The rearrangement joins TRBV14 to TRBJ1-2, with a tentative D call TRBD1 (6 bases). The germline CDR1 and CDR2 sequences are SGHDN and FVKESK. V shed 0 bases and J shed 8 bases, with 13 bases lying between them. The length of the CDR3 is 14 residues. The full variable domain, rest sourced from reference TRBV14 and TRBJ1-2, is EAGVTQFPSHSVIEKGQTVTLRCDPISGHDNLYWYRRVMGKEIKFLLHFVKESKQDESGMPNNRFLAERTGGTYSTLKVQPAELEDSGVYFCASSQDFGGGGYTFGSGTRLTVV.

This chain uses TRBV7-9 with TRBJ2-1; D gene uncertain. Trimming stripped 7 bases from V and 6 bases from J, with 7 bases between. CDR3 length: 11 amino acids. Germline CDR1 is SEHNR and CDR2 is FQNEAQ (reference sequence). The CDR3 DNA reads as TGTGCCAGCATCCTGGGCAATGAGCAGTTCTTC. It yields the protein CASILGNEQFF.